Below, 21 T cell receptor beta chains from the same sample are listed, as sequenced in a study of persistence of HIV-infected CD4 T cells. An overlapping HIV-1 Gag peptide pool stimulated these cells at about 0.9 ug/peptide/mL. CD40L-negative CD69-negative CD45RO-high memory CD4+ T cells were sorted as populations depleted of antigen-responding cells. These TCRs' antigens remain unknown. The immunoSEQ assay was version 4, run in survey mode. Using immunoSEQ multiplex PCR, the repertoire was profiled, and TCRdb retains in-frame clones only, with some absent. The sample shows tens of thousands of clones, approximately 80% of them seen only once. The material was CD4+ T cells sorted from PBMCs after roughly 17-hour stimulation, obtained from a patient who received antiretroviral therapy. Receptors originate from an adult man with HIV who was CMV-seropositive.

The genes are TRBV9 and TRBJ1-1; maybe TRBD1 (5 bases). The CDR3 covers 16 residues. Per germline, CDR1 SGDLS and CDR2 YYNGEE. Between the trimmed V and J ends, which lost 0 bases and 6 bases, there was a span of 18 bases. This CDR3 is CASSVASRGGRAEAFF. The DNA of the CDR3 is TGTGCCAGCAGCGTAGCCTCGCGCGGGGGTCGGGCTGAAGCTTTCTTT.

The chain links TRBV4-2 to TRBJ2-7; tentative D call: TRBD1 (6 bases). Germline assignment: CDR1 LGHNA and CDR2 YNFKEQ. The CDR3 consists of 14 residues. V gave up 8 bases and J gave up 0 bases, with 14 bases separating them. This chain's CDR3 is CASAAGDTSYEQYF. The DNA for the CDR3 is TGTGCCAGCGCCGCTGGGGACACCTCCTACGAGCAGTACTTC.

The CDR3 protein is CAAEATQGSGVTGELFF. The DNA for the CDR3 is TGCGCCGCTGAAGCCACACAGGGATCGGGGGTCACCGGGGAGCTGTTTTTT. The chain is built from TRBV10-2 and TRBJ2-2; D possibly uses TRBD1 or TRBD2 (6 bases each). The CDR3 length is 17 residues. V was clipped by 11 bases and J by 4 bases, with 26 bases between them. The germline V gene encodes CDR1 WSHSY and CDR2 SAAADI.

J is TRBJ1-2 and V is TRBV19; 9 nucleotides align to TRBD1. The CDR3 totals 13 residues. Germline trimming cut 4 bases from V and 6 bases from J; bases unmatched to any gene: 3. In germline, CDR1 is LNHDA, CDR2 SQIVND (reference sequence). The CDR3 sequence: CASSRRTGDGYTF. Written as DNA, the CDR3 is TGTGCCAGTAGTAGAAGGACAGGGGATGGCTACACCTTC.

J is TRBJ1-1 and V is TRBV5-1, with 7 bases that match TRBD1. CDR3 length: 15 amino acids. CDR1 is SGHRS and CDR2 is YFSETQ in the germline V gene. V lost 6 bases, J lost 4 bases, and 12 bases stayed unmatched. The CDR3 DNA follows: TGCGCCAGCAACGGAACGACAGGGTTGGGCACTGAAGCTTTCTTT. This encodes CASNGTTGLGTEAFF.

CDR3 amino acids: CASSFRDGSSYNSPLHF. The CDR3 DNA reads as TGTGCCAGCAGCTTCCGGGACGGGAGCTCCTATAATTCACCCCTCCACTTT. J is TRBJ1-6 and V is TRBV3-1 (or the pseudogene TRBV3-2); a weak D match, TRBD1 (5 bases). In germline, CDR1 is LGHDT, CDR2 YNNKEL (reference sequence). V lost 5 bases to trimming and J lost 0 bases, with 14 bases between them. CDR3 length: 17 amino acids.

The J gene is TRBJ1-2, the V gene TRBV10-3; D is uncertain. The CDR3 is 12 amino acids. Germline V lookup: CDR1 ENHRY, CDR2 SYGVKD. Trimming removed 6 bases from V and 0 bases from J, with 5 bases in between. CDR3 sequence: CAIRAANYGYTF. CDR3 coding DNA: TGTGCCATCAGGGCAGCTAACTATGGCTACACCTTC.

The J gene is TRBJ1-1, the V gene TRBV6-1; no definite D call. The V gene's germline CDR1 is MNHNS and CDR2 SASEGT. Between the trimmed V and J ends, which lost 3 bases and 4 bases, there was a span of 12 bases. The CDR3 has 14 residues. CDR3 loop: CASSDHVGSTEAFF. The CDR3 bases are TGTGCCAGCAGTGACCACGTGGGGAGCACTGAAGCTTTCTTT.

V gene TRBV19 combines with J gene TRBJ2-3; no clear D gene. The CDR3 is made up of 12 amino acids. V was trimmed by 4 bases and J by 0 bases, leaving 2 bases between them. Germline CDR1 LNHDA, CDR2 SQIVND (reference sequence). Written as DNA, the CDR3 is TGTGCCAGTAGTACTAGCACAGATACGCAGTATTTT. Its protein is CASSTSTDTQYF.

The chain carries TRBV27 and TRBJ2-7, with D tentatively TRBD2 (5 bases). CDR3 length equals 14 residues. Deletions cut 6 bases from V and 5 bases from J, with 17 bases between. Germline V CDR1 and CDR2: MNHEY, SMNVEV (reference sequence). This chain's CDR3 is CASRAAVTEHEQYF. CDR3 DNA: TGTGCCAGCAGAGCAGCGGTAACCGAACACGAGCAGTACTTC.

This clone was found a few times. The genes are TRBV4-1 and TRBJ1-5; TRBD1 matches 9 bases. This CDR3 has 15 residues. The germline V gene encodes CDR1 MGHRA and CDR2 YSYEKL. With 1 base clipped from V and 5 bases from J, the junction kept 3 bases outside the gene matches. The chain's CDR3 is CASSQAGQGYQPQHF. The CDR3 coding sequence is TGCGCCAGCAGCCAAGCTGGACAGGGGTATCAGCCCCAGCATTTT.

CDR3: CASSQASPGTRRPSRELFF. The CDR3 nucleotides are TGTGCCAGCAGCCAAGCCTCACCGGGTACCAGGCGTCCGTCCAGGGAGCTGTTTTTT. The chain employs TRBV14 and TRBJ2-2, with D hard to call. This CDR3 has 19 amino acids. With 1 base removed from V and 9 bases from J, the gap between germline ends came to 27 bases. Germline CDR1 reads SGHDN; CDR2 reads FVKESK.

The chain links TRBV4-1 to TRBJ1-5; 7 nucleotides line up with TRBD1. The CDR3 runs to 19 residues. From germline, CDR1 is MGHRA and CDR2 YSYEKL. J gave up 3 bases and V 0 bases, and 14 bases lay outside the gene matches. CDR3 nucleotides: TGCGCCAGCAGCCAAGAATGGGACAGTGGGAGAGTCTACAATCAGCCCCAGCATTTT. This sequence encodes CASSQEWDSGRVYNQPQHF.

The chain joins TRBV18 to TRBJ2-1, with 7 nucleotides matching TRBD1. The CDR3 covers 16 residues. The germline V gene has CDR1 KGHSH and CDR2 LQKENI. V shed 3 bases, J shed 3 bases, and the junction held 8 bases outside the gene matches. CDR3 residues: CASSPSTGNVYNEQFF. The CDR3 coding sequence is TGTGCCAGCTCACCGTCGACAGGGAATGTCTACAATGAGCAGTTCTTC. Based on the CDR3 plus reference TRBV18 and TRBJ2-1, the full variable domain is NAGVMQNPRHLVRRRGQEARLRCSPMKGHSHVYWYRQLPEEGLKFMVYLQKENIIDESGMPKERFSAEFPKEGPSILRIQQVVRGDSAAYFCASSPSTGNVYNEQFFGPGTRLTVL.

V and J are TRBV7-2 and TRBJ1-2; a possible D gene is TRBD1 (5 bases). V lost 5 bases to trimming and J lost 8 bases, with 15 bases between them. The CDR3 is made up of 13 amino acids. CDR1 and CDR2 (germline): SGHTA, FQGNSA. The CDR3 DNA reads as TGTGCCAGCAGCGTCCAACACGGACAAGGCTACACCTTC. Translating gives CASSVQHGQGYTF.

There are a few counts of this clone. The V gene is TRBV12-3 or TRBV12-4, the J gene TRBJ1-1; TRBD1 matches at 8 bases. Unmatched junction bases numbered 2, after V lost 6 bases and J lost 8 bases. CDR3 length: 11 residues. The CDR3 DNA reads TGTGCCAGCAGGCAGGGGGCGGAAGCTTTCTTT. Amino acids: CASRQGAEAFF.

This chain links TRBV29-1 with TRBJ1-1; 9 bases line up with TRBD1. CDR3 length: 13 amino acids. Per germline, CDR1 SQVTM and CDR2 ANQGSEA. With 6 bases clipped from V and 1 base from J, the junction kept 3 bases outside the gene matches. The CDR3, as DNA: TGCAGCGTAAAGACAGGGGGGAACACTGAAGCTTTCTTT. Translated: CSVKTGGNTEAFF.

The V gene is TRBV5-1, the J gene TRBJ2-1; D is possibly TRBD2 (5 bases). V was cut by 4 bases and J by 5 bases, with 16 bases left in between. CDR3 size: 15 residues. CDR1 SGHRS and CDR2 YFSETQ come from the germline V gene. CDR3 DNA sequence: TGCGCCAGCAGCCCCCCTCGGGATATGGACAATGAGCAGTTCTTC. The encoded protein is CASSPPRDMDNEQFF.

The chain couples TRBV19 to TRBJ2-1; D is unresolved. V was shortened by 0 bases and J by 7 bases, with 7 bases between the two germline ends. Germline V gene sequence: CDR1 LNHDA, CDR2 SQIVND (reference sequence). This CDR3 has 13 residues. The CDR3: CASSIEGGNEQFF. In DNA, the CDR3 is TGTGCCAGTAGTATAGAAGGCGGTAATGAGCAGTTCTTC. Using reference TRBV19 and TRBJ2-1 for the parts outside the CDR3, the full variable domain is DGGITQSPKYLFRKEGQNVTLSCEQNLNHDAMYWYRQDPGQGLRLIYYSQIVNDFQKGDIAEGYSVSREKKESFPLTVTSAQKNPTAFYLCASSIEGGNEQFFGPGTRLTVL.

This sequence joins TRBV2 and TRBJ1-5, with D possibly being TRBD1 (5 bases). V dropped 4 bases and J dropped 2 bases, with 12 bases sitting between them. The CDR3 has 15 amino acids. Germline CDR1 and CDR2: SNHLY and FYNNEI. CDR3 DNA: TGTGCCAGCAGTGCTGACAGCCCCGGCAATCAGCCCCAGCATTTT. The encoded protein is CASSADSPGNQPQHF.

The CDR3 sequence is CASSLSEALPTKNIQYF. The CDR3 DNA sequence: TGTGCCAGCAGCTTGTCTGAGGCACTCCCAACCAAAAACATTCAGTACTTC. The chain links TRBV5-4 to TRBJ2-4; D call uncertain. V lost 1 base and J lost 2, with 16 bases in between. The CDR3 length is 17 residues. CDR1 and CDR2 from the germline V gene are SGHNT and YYREEE (reference sequence).